This T cell receptor (beta chain) was observed in a study of prognosis after radiotherapy for stage I lung cancer. Study details: Several patients presented with squamous cell carcinoma, approximately eleven with adenocarcinoma. Broader study findings: Reportedly, patients with and without metastases differed in TRBV and TRBJ gene usage. When patients developed distant metastases, their Shannon entropy after stereotactic body radiation therapy was lower.

CDR1 is MNHEY, CDR2 SVGEGT, per germline. After removal of 10 bases from V and 8 bases from J, the junction contained 10 bases not matched to a gene. The CDR3 runs to 14 residues. This clonotype was observed a handful of times. What it binds is not known. Blood draws of around 6.5 milliliters of peripheral blood occurred at each of two time points. Amplification of the TCR beta CDR3 (from genomic DNA) was done by two-round multiplex PCR. Primers (each specific to one TRBV or TRBJ gene) were used in first-round PCR. TCRdb analysed the multiplex PCR reads with MiXCR anew, one entry per CDR3 protein. The repertoire consists of roughly 30,000 distinct CDR3 sequences, with under 35% occurring once and the leading ten covering roughly 17%.

Sequenced here: PBMCs, sampled before or after stereotactic body radiation therapy (not recorded which). This receptor was taken from a donor aged 50 or older with non-small cell lung cancer. The genes are TRBV6-2 or TRBV6-3 and TRBJ1-4, with TRBD1 identical over 10 bases. CDR3 sequence: CATGGTGEVEKLFF. The CDR3 DNA follows: TGTGCCACCGGGGGGACAGGGGAAGTGGAAAAACTGTTTTTT.